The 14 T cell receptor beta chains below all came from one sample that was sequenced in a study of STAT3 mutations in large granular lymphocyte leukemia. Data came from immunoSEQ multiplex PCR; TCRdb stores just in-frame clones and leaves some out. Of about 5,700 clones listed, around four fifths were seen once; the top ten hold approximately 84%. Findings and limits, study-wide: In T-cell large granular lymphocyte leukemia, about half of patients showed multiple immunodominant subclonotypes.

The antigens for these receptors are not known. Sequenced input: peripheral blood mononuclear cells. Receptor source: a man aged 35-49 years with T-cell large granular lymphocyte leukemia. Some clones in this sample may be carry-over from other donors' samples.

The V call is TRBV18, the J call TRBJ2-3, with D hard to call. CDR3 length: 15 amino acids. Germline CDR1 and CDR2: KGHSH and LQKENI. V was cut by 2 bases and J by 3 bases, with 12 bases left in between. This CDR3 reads CASSPGLLKTDTQYF. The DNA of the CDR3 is TGTGCCAGCTCACCAGGGCTTTTGAAGACAGATACGCAGTATTTT.

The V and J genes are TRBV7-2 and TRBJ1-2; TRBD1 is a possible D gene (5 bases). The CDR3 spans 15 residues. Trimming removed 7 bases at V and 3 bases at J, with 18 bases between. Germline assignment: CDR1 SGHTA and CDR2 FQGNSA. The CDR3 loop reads CASTSHRGVDYGYTF. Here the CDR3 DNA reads TGTGCCAGCACCTCGCATCGAGGGGTAGACTATGGCTACACCTTC.

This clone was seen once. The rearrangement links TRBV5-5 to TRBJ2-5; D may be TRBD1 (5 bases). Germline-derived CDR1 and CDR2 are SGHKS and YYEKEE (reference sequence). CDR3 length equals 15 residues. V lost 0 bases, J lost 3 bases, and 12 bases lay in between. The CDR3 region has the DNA TGTGCCAGCAGCTTGGGGCAGGGTCAGAAAGAGACCCAGTACTTC. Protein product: CASSLGQGQKETQYF.

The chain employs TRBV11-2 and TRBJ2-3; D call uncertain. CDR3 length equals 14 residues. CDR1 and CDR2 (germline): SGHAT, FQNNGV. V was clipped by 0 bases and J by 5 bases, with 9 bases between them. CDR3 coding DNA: TGTGCCAGCAGCTTAGATCTGTCGCGAGATACGCAGTATTTT. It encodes CASSLDLSRDTQYF.

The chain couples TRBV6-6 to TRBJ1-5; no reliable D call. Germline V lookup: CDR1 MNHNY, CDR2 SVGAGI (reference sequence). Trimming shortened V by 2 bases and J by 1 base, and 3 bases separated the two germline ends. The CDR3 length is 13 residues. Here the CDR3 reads CASSYGSNQPQHF. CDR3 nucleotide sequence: TGTGCCAGCAGTTACGGGAGCAATCAGCCCCAGCATTTT.

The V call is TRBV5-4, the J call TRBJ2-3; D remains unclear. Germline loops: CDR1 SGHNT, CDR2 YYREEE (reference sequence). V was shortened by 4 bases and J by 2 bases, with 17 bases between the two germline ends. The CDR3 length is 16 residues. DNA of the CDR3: TGTGCCAGCAGCGCTGGCGCAGGATTGCTCACAGATACGCAGTATTTT. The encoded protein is CASSAGAGLLTDTQYF.

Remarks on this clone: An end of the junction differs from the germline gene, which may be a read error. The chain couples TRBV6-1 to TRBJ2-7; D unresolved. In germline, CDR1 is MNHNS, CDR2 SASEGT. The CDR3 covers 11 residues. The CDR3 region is CASSEVGPEIF. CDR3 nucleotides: TGTGCCAGCAGTGAGGTCGGTCCGGAAATCTTC.

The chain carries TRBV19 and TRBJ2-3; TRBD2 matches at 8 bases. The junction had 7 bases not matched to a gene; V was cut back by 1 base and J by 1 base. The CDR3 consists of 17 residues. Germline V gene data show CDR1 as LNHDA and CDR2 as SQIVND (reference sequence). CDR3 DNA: TGTGCCAGTAGTATAGTATCGGGTAGCGGGGGCACAGATACGCAGTATTTT. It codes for CASSIVSGSGGTDTQYF.

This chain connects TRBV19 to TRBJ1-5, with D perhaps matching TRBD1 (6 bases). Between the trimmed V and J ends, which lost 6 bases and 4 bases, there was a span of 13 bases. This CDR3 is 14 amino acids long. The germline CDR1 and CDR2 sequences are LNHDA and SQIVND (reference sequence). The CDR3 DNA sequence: TGTGCCAGTAGAATGACAGGACCTAATCAGCCCCAGCATTTT. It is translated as CASRMTGPNQPQHF.

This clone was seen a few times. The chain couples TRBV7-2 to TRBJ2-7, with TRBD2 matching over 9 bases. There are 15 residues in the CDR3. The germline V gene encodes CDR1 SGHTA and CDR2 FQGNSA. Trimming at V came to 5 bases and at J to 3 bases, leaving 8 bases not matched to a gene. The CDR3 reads CASSPGGAGGYEQYF. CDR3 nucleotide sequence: TGTGCCAGCAGCCCGGGGGGAGCGGGGGGCTACGAGCAGTACTTC.

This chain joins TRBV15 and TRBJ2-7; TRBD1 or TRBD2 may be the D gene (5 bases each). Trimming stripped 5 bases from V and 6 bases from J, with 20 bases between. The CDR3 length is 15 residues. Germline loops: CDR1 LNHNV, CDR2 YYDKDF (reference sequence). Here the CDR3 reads CATSVGAVGGLEQYF. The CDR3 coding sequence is TGTGCCACCAGCGTCGGGGCAGTCGGCGGACTCGAGCAGTACTTC.

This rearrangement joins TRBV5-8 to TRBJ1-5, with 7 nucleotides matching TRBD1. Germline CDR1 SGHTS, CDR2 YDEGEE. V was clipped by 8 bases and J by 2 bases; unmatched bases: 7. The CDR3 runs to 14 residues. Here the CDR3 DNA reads TGTGCCAGTCGACAGGGTTTCGGCAATCAGCCCCAGCATTTT. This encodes CASRQGFGNQPQHF. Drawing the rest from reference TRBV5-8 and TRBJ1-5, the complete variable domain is EAGVTQSPTHLIKTRGQQATLRCSPISGHTSVYWYQQALGLGLQFLLWYDEGEERNRGNFPPRFSGRQFPNYSSELNVNALELEDSALYLCASRQGFGNQPQHFGDGTRLSIL.

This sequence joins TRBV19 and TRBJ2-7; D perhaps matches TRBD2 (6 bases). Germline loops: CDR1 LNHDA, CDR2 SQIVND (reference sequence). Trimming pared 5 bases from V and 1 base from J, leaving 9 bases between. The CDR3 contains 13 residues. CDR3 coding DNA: TGTGCCAGTAGTTTCCGGGAGTCCTACGAGCAGTACTTC. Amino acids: CASSFRESYEQYF.

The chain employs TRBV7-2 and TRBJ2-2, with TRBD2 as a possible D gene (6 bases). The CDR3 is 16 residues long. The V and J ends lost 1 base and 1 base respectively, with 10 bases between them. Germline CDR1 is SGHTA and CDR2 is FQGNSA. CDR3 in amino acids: CASSLVGGRNTGELFF. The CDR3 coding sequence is TGTGCCAGCAGCTTAGTCGGGGGAAGGAACACCGGGGAGCTGTTTTTT. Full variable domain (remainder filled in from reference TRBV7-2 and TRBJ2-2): GAGVSQSPSNKVTEKGKDVELRCDPISGHTALYWYRQSLGQGLEFLIYFQGNSAPDKSGLPSDRFSAERTGGSVSTLTIQRTQQEDSAVYLCASSLVGGRNTGELFFGEGSRLTVL.